Sequencing of this T cell receptor beta chain was carried out in a study of blood T cell repertoires in COVID-19 (dated by TCRdb to between 2020 and 2021). In terms of the full investigation: Collaborator samples came from the United States, Italy and Spain and covered acute and convalescent phases of COVID-19. The prospective study material was composed of cDNA or gDNA derived from T cells, B-cell-depleted T cells, or PBMCs. Subjects who had been exposed to COVID-19, were actively infected with it, or had recovered from it provided the deeply sampled blood TCRbeta repertoires that made up the dataset. A freely available public database, intended as a resource for researchers studying the immune response to SARS-CoV-2, is where the repertoires were released. The samples were drawn from the first 160 participants of the ongoing ImmuneRACE study and from roughly 1,300 subjects provided by 6 global collaborators. A de-identified subject ID, COVID-19 status, age in years and sex were almost always included in the sample metadata. Where HLA class I and class II types were available, the types were taken from metadata supplied by the sample provider, not from assay-based typing.

Study-wide findings and limitations: The quantity of clinical and demographic metadata differed by source and by participant and was supplied without curation.

From the germline V gene, CDR1 is SGHTA and CDR2 is FQGNSA. There are 17 amino acids in the CDR3, from cysteine to phenylalanine inclusive. Only the CDR3 region is kept as DNA, spanning 51 bases read in frame from base 1. The germline V and J ends show losses of 0 bases and 0 bases respectively, and no gene match explains 6 bases of the junction. TCRbeta CDR3 regions were amplified from genomic DNA using the immunoSEQ Assay, a bias-controlled multiplex PCR. On the authors' methods: The number of nucleated cells in each sample was estimated from the amplification of reference gene primers within the assay. To quantify the absolute abundance of each unique TCRbeta CDR3 rearrangement, sequence reads were collapsed and filtered. For each sample, productive Simpson clonality was calculated as the square root of Simpson's diversity index across productive rearrangements. TCRdb obtained this table from immuneACCESS and retained in-frame rearrangements with V and J assigned. These tables miss some clones; where compared with another copy, unresolved V genes account for less than half of the shortfall, and the remainder is unexplained. That table supplies the V and J calls and clone size; D and trimming were determined from the DNA. This sample is represented by 60,000 to 90,000 clones; approximately 79% of them were singletons. Roughly 2.6% of the sample is held by the ten biggest clonotypes.

About this clone: Its antigen target is currently unknown. It has no much larger one-base neighbor in the sample; base qualities were not kept.

The collaborating institutions used their own protocols to collect whole blood in K2EDTA tubes. For TCRbeta analysis, collaborator samples were shipped as frozen whole blood, as isolated PBMCs, or as DNA extracted from either sample type. The V gene is TRBV7-2 and the J gene is TRBJ2-3; TRBD2 aligns with 7 central bases. The sample comprised peripheral blood. This sequence originates from a human donor with acute or convalescent COVID-19. The donor label of this sample is uncertain. The CDR3 reads CASSLASSGGSTDTQYF. The DNA reads as follows: TGTGCCAGCAGCTTAGCCTCTAGCGGAGGCAGCACAGATACGCAGTATTTT.